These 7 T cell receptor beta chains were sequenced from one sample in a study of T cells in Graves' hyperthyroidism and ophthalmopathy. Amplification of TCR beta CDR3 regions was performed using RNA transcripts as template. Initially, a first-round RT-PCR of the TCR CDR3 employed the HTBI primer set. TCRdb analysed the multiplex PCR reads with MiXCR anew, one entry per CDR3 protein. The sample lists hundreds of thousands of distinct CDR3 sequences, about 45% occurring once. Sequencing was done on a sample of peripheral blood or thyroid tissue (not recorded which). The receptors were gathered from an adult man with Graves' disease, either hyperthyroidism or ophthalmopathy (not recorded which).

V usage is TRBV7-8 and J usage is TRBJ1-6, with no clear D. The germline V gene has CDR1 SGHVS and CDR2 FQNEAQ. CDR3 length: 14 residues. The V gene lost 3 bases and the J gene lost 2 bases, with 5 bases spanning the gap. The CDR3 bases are TGTGCCAGCAGCTTTGCGGCCTATAATTCACCCCTCCACTTT. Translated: CASSFAAYNSPLHF.

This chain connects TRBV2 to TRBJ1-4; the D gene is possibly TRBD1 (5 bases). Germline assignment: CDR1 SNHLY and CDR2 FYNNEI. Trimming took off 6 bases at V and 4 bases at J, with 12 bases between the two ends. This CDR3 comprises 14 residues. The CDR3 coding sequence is TGTGCCAGCAGAGTGGGGGGAGGTAATGAAAAACTGTTTTTT. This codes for CASRVGGGNEKLFF.

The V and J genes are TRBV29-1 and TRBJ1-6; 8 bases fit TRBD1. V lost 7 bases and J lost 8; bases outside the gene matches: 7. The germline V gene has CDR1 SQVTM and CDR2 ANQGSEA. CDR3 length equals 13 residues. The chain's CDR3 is CSAMDRVDSPLHF. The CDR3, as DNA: TGCAGCGCCATGGACAGGGTGGATTCACCCCTCCACTTT.

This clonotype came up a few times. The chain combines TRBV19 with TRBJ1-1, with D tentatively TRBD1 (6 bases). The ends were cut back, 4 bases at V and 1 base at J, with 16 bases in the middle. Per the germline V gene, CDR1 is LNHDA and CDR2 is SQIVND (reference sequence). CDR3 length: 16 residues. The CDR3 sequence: CASSSELGHTNTEAFF. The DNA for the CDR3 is TGTGCCAGTAGTAGCGAACTGGGACACACGAACACTGAAGCTTTCTTT.

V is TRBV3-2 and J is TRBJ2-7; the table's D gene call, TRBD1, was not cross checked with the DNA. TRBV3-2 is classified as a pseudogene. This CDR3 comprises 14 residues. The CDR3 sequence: CASSQDARFYEQYF. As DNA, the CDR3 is TGTGCCAGCAGCCAAGACGCCCGCTTCTACGAGCAGTACTTC.

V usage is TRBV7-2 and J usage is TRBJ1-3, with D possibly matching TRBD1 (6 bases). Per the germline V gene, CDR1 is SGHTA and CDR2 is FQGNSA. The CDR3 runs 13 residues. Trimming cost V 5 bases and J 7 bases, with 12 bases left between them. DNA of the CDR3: TGTGCCAGCAGCCGAGTCGGGGGCAACACCATATATTTT. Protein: CASSRVGGNTIYF.

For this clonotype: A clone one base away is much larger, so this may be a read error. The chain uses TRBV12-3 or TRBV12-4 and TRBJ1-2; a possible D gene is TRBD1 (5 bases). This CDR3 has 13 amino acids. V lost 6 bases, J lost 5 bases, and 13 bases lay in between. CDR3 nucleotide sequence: TGTGCCAGCAGGGGCAGGGAACTGTATGGCTACACCTTC. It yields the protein CASRGRELYGYTF.